The source of this T cell receptor beta chain is a study of blood T cell repertoires in COVID-19. Background on the study: The samples span acute and convalescent COVID-19 from the United States, Italy and Spain. From T cells, B-cell-depleted T cells, or PBMCs came the material, which was cDNA or gDNA.

In the authors' workflow: The assay estimated nucleated cells by amplifying reference gene primers. TCRdb keeps only in-frame clones here, not all; method: immunoSEQ multiplex PCR. V and J calls and clone size are given by that table; D and trimming were obtained from the DNA. The table records about 54,000 clones, around four fifths of them present only once. CDR3 length: 18 residues. Trimming took 4 bases from V and 4 from J; bases not matched to a gene: 11. Germline CDR1 is LGHDT and CDR2 is YNNKEL (reference sequence). V gene TRBV3-1 (or the pseudogene TRBV3-2) combines with J gene TRBJ2-3; TRBD2 matches 13 bases. Sequences were obtained from peripheral blood. The source of this sequence is a human donor in a cohort sampled during active COVID-19. The CDR3 sequence: CASSPGLAGSQGADTQYF. The CDR3 DNA reads as TGTGCCAGCAGCCCGGGACTAGCGGGGTCCCAAGGCGCAGATACGCAGTATTTT.